This record looks at one TCR beta chain sequence and its context. The antigen is undetermined. The CDR3 has 16 residues. Germline loops: CDR1 SEHNR, CDR2 FQNEAQ (reference sequence). V was clipped by 11 bases and J by 0 bases, with 22 bases between them. The sample is drawn from a study of shared clonotypes between healthy human individuals. Study-wide context: Donor composition was a couple of women and a few men, aged 18 to 49.

Study results and caveats: Generally, naive subsets (rather than memory subsets) showed larger estimated richness.

Every subset had its genomic DNA shared out evenly among several immunoSEQ plates. TCRdb keeps only in-frame clones here, not all; method: immunoSEQ multiplex PCR. The sample contains about 990,000 clones, more than 75% of which appear only once. Sequencing was done on a sample of memory CD4+ T cells from PBMCs. As to subset: CD45RA-negative fraction. The chain joins TRBV7-9 to TRBJ1-1; D possibly corresponds to TRBD1 (6 bases). The sequence came from a man aged 18 to 29 in good health. Some clones in this sample may be carry-over from other donors' samples. The CDR3: CAFMGGPHPMNTEAFF. The CDR3 DNA follows: TGTGCCTTTATGGGGGGGCCCCACCCGATGAACACTGAAGCTTTCTTT.